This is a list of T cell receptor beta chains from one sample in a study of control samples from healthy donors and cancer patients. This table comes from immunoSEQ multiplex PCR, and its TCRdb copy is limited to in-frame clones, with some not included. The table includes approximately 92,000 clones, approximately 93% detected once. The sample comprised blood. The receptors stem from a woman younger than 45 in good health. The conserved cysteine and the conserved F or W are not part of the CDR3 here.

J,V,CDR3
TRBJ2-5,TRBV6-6,ASSYPQAGGAAQY
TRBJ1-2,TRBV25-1,ASSEAGTYGYT
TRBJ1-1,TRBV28,ASGEVLGTEAF
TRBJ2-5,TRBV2,ASKTGRLAGVGETQY
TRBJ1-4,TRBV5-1,ASSLSSGVGEKLF
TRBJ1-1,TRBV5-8,ASSWGGGNTEAF
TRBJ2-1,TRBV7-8,ASSPWWLAETNEQF
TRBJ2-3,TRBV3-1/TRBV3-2,ASSQELVVDTQY
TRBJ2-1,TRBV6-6,ASSISGGAYNEQF
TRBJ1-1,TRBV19,ASGQGGRNTEAF
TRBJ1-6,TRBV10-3,AIGGGQVNSPLH
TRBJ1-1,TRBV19,ASRENRARLVTEAF
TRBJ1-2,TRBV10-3,AISLQGGYT
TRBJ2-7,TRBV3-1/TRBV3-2,ASSPGSSYEQY
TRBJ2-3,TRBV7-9,ASSFTFTDTQY
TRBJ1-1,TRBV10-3,AISRRQGGDTEAF
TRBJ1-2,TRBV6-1,ASSEGQGNYGYT
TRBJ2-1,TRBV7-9,ASSLMDHYNEQF
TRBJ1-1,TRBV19,ASNQGPTEAF
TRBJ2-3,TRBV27,ASSLSKVHTDTQY
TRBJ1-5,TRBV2,ASSLVSNQPQH
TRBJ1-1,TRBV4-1,ASSQDSLNTEAF
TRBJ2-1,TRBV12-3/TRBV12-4,ASSLGLVTGQF
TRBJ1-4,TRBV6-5,ASSFRDRARKEVF
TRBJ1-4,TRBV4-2,ASSQRETNEKLF
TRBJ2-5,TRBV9,ASSEGARSSETQY
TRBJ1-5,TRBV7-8,ASSRGGTKPQH
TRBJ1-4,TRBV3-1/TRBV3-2,ASSRRAEKLF
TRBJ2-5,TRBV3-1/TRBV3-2,ASSQASGSWETQY
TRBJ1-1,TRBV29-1,STYRHENTEAF
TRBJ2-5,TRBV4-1,ASSQEPLTRPQTQY
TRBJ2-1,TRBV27,ASSLYNEQF
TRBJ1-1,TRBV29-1,SADGATGGFTEAF
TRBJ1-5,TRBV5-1,ASSLLRFKGRVKNQPQH
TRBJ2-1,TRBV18,ASSPGTGPYNEQF
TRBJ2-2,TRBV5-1,ASSLGGGPSIGELF
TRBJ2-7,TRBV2,ASSILTATYEQY
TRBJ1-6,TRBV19,ASRGQGAPDYSPLH
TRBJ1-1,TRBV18,ASSPTGAEEAF
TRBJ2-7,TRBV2,ASSQRSYGREYEQY
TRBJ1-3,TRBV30,AWSVSRNTIY
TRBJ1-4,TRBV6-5,ASSSGKVNEKLF